Below, one TCR beta chain is given with its context. Here immunoSEQ multiplex PCR was the method, and the copy in TCRdb shows in-frame clones only, minus some. The table shows roughly 34,000 clones, with 80% to 95% occurring only once. Per germline, CDR1 MGHRA and CDR2 YSYEKL. Between the trimmed V and J ends, which lost 2 bases and 5 bases, there was a span of 16 bases. The CDR3 totals 16 residues. The sample is drawn from a study of T cells in tuberculosis. For the study at large: The T cells targeted glucose monomycolate, a mycobacterial lipid, via CD1B. IGRA-negative adolescents, IGRA-positive adolescents with latent tuberculosis and adults with active tuberculosis formed this South African cohort.

The V call is TRBV4-1, the J call TRBJ1-3; D ambiguous. This receptor was taken from a donor aged 10-29 years with latent tuberculosis or without tuberculosis infection. Some clones in this sample may be carry-over from other donors' samples. Sequencing input: PBMCs. The CDR3 sequence: CASSQIIVGERNTIYF. The DNA for the CDR3 is TGCGCCAGCAGCCAAATAATAGTCGGAGAGCGAAACACCATATATTTT.